This record covers a single T cell receptor beta chain. The germline gives CDR1 SEHNR, CDR2 FQNEAQ (reference sequence). The germline V and J ends were trimmed by 11 bases and 0 bases, with 15 bases remaining between them. The CDR3 loop spans 14 amino acids. This sample is drawn from a study of blood T cell repertoires in COVID-19. The overall study: Spain, Italy and the United States supplied samples that represented acute and convalescent COVID-19.

Only in-frame clones appear in the TCRdb table, and some are missing; sequencing was by immunoSEQ multiplex PCR. Of approximately 250,000 clones listed, around 83% are singletons. The chain employs TRBV7-9 and TRBJ2-3, with D possibly TRBD2 on 6 matching bases. Sequencing was performed on peripheral blood. This TCR was sampled from a man aged 18 to 29 with active or convalescent COVID-19. The DNA of the CDR3 is TGTGCCGGAGGGATTTATCCTAGCACAGATACGCAGTATTTT. Translated, it gives CAGGIYPSTDTQYF.